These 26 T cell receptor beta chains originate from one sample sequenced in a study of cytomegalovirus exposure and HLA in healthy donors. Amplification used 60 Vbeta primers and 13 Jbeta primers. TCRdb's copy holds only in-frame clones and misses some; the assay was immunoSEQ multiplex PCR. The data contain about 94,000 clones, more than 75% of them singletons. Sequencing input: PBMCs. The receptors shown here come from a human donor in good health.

CDR3 DNA: TGTGCCACCAGCAGAGATCTCTTCGGGGGGGACGGCTACACCTTC. Its translation: CATSRDLFGGDGYTF. V usage is TRBV15 and J usage is TRBJ1-2; D possibly corresponds to TRBD1 (5 bases). Trimming took off 0 bases at V and 8 bases at J, with 16 bases between the two ends. The CDR3 runs to 15 residues. The germline gives CDR1 LNHNV, CDR2 YYDKDF (reference sequence).

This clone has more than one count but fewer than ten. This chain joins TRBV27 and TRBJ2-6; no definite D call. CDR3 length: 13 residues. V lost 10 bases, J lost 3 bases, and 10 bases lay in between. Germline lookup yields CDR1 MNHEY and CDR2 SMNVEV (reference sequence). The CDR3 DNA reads TGTGCCACATTACCACTTGGGGCCAACGTCCTGACTTTC. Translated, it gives CATLPLGANVLTF.

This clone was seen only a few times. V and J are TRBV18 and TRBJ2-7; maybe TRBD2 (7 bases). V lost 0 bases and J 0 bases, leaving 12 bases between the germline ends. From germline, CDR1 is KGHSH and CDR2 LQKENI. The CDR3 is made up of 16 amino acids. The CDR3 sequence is CASSPPIGGPSYEQYF. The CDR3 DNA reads TGTGCCAGCTCACCACCCATCGGGGGGCCCTCCTACGAGCAGTACTTC.

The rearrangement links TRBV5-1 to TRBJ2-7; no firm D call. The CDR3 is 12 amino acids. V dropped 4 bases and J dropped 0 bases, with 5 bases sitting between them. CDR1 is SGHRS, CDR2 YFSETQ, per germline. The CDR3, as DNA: TGCGCCAGCAGCCCGGGCTCCTACGAGCAGTACTTC. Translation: CASSPGSYEQYF.

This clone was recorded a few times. In nucleotides, the CDR3 is TGCGCCAGCAGCCAAGATGAGAACGAGCAGTACTTC. Its translation: CASSQDENEQYF. The rearrangement uses TRBV4-3 and TRBJ2-7; the D is unclear. Trimming took 0 bases from V and 5 from J, leaving 5 bases between them. The germline gives CDR1 LGHNA, CDR2 YSLEER. The CDR3 consists of 12 residues.

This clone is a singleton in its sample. The CDR3 nucleotides read TGTGCCAGCAGCCCTAGCCGACAGGTGGGCGAGCAGTACTTC. Protein sequence: CASSPSRQVGEQYF. This rearrangement joins TRBV7-2 to TRBJ2-7, with a possible D match to TRBD1 (6 bases). The V end was cut by 5 bases, the J end by 6 bases, with 17 bases between. This CDR3 has 14 residues. In germline, CDR1 is SGHTA, CDR2 FQGNSA.

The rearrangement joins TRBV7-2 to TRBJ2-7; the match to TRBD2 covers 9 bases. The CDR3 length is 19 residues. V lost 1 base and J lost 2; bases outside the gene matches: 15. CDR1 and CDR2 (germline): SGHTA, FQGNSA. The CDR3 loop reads CASSLVGSGGGAAAYEQYF. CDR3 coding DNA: TGTGCCAGCAGCTTAGTAGGTTCGGGCGGGGGGGCCGCCGCCTACGAGCAGTACTTC. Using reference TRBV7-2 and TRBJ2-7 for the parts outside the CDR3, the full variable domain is GAGVSQSPSNKVTEKGKDVELRCDPISGHTALYWYRQSLGQGLEFLIYFQGNSAPDKSGLPSDRFSAERTGGSVSTLTIQRTQQEDSAVYLCASSLVGSGGGAAAYEQYFGPGTRLTVT.

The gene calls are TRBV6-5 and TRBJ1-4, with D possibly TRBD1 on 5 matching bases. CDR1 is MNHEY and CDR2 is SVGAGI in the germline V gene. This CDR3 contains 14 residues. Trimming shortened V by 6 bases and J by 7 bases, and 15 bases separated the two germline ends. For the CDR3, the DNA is TGTGCCAGCAGAGCGGGGGGGGATTTTGAAAAACTGTTTTTT. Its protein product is CASRAGGDFEKLFF.

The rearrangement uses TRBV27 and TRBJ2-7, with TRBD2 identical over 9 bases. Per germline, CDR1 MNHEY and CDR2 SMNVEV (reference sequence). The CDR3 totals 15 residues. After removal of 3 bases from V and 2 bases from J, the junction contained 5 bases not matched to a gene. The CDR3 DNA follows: TGTGCCAGCAGTTTTTACCCTAGCGGGACCTACGAGCAGTACTTC. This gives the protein CASSFYPSGTYEQYF.

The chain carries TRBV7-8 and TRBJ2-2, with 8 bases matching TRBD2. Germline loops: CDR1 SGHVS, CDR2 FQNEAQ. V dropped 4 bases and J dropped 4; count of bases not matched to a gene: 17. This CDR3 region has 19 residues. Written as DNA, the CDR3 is TGTGCCAGCAGCTCACAACGTCCGGGACTAGTGATTGGCACCGGGGAGCTGTTTTTT. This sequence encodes CASSSQRPGLVIGTGELFF.

CDR3: CASSLTLAGINEQFF. The CDR3 nucleotides read TGTGCCAGCAGCTTAACACTAGCGGGAATCAATGAGCAGTTCTTC. The chain carries TRBV7-3 and TRBJ2-1; 10 positions agree with TRBD2. The germline CDR1 and CDR2 sequences are SGHTA and FQGTGA. The trim removed 0 bases at V and 6 bases at J, leaving 2 bases unmatched. The CDR3 runs 15 residues.

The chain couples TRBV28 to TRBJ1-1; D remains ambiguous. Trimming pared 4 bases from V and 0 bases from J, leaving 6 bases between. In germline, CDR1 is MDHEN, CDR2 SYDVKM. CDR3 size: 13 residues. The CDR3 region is CASSSHMNTEAFF. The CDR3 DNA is TGTGCCAGCAGTTCGCACATGAACACTGAAGCTTTCTTT.

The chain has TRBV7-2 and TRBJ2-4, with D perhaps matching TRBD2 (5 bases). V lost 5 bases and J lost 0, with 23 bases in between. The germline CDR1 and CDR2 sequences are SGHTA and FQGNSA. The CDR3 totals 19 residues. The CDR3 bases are TGTGCCAGCAGCCTCCTCACCCTCTTTAGCGCCCAAGCCAAAAACATTCAGTACTTC. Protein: CASSLLTLFSAQAKNIQYF.

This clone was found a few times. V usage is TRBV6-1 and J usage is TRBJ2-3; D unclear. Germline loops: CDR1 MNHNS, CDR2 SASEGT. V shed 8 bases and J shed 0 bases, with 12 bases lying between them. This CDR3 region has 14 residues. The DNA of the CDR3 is TGTGCCAGCGCTGAGATTCCTAGCACAGATACGCAGTATTTT. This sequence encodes CASAEIPSTDTQYF.

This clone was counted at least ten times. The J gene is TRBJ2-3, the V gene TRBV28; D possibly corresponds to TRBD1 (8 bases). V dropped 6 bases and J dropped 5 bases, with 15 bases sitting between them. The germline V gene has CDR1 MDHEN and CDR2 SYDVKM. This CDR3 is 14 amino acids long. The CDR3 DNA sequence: TGTGCCAGCAGAGCGGACAGGGAGGGAGATACGCAGTATTTT. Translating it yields CASRADREGDTQYF.

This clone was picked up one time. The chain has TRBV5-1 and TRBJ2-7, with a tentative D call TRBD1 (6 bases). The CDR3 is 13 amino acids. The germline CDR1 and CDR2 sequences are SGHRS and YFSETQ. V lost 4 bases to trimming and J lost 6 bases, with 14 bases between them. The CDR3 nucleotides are TGCGCCAGCAGCCCGTGGACAGCCGGCGAGCAGTACTTC. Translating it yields CASSPWTAGEQYF.

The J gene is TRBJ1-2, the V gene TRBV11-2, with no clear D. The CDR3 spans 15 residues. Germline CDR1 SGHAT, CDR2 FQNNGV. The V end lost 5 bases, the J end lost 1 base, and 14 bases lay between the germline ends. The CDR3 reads CASSPSSPFNYGYTF. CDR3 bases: TGTGCCAGCAGCCCTAGTTCGCCCTTTAACTATGGCTACACCTTC.

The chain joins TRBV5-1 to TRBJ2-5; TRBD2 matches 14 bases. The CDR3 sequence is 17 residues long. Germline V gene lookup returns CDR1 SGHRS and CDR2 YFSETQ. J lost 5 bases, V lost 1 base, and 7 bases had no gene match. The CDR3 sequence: CASSLPKTSGRGETQYF. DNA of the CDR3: TGCGCCAGCAGCTTGCCCAAGACTAGCGGGAGGGGTGAGACCCAGTACTTC. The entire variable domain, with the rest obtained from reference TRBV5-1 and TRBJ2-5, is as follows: KAGVTQTPRYLIKTRGQQVTLSCSPISGHRSVSWYQQTPGQGLQFLFEYFSETQRNKGNFPGRFSGRQFSNSRSEMNVSTLELGDSALYLCASSLPKTSGRGETQYFGPGTRLLVL.

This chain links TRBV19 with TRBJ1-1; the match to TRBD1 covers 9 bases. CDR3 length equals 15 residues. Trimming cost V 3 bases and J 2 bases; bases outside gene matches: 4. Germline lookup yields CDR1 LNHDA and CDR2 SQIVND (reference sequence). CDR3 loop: CASSIDRGANTEAFF. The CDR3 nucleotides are TGTGCCAGTAGTATCGACAGGGGGGCAAACACTGAAGCTTTCTTT. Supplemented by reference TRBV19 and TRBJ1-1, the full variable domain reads DGGITQSPKYLFRKEGQNVTLSCEQNLNHDAMYWYRQDPGQGLRLIYYSQIVNDFQKGDIAEGYSVSREKKESFPLTVTSAQKNPTAFYLCASSIDRGANTEAFFGQGTRLTVV.

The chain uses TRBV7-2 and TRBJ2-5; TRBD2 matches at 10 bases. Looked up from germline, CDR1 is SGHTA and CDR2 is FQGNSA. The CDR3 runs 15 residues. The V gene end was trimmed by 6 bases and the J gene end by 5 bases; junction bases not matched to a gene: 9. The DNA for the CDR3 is TGTGCCAGCAGTTCCTCTAGCGGGGGTTTCGAGACCCAGTACTTC. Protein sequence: CASSSSSGGFETQYF.

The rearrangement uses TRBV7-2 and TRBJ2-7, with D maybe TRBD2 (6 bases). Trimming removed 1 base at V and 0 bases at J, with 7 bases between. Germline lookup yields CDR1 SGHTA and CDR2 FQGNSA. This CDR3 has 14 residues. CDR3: CASSLGGGSYEQYF. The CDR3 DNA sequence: TGTGCCAGCAGCTTAGGGGGAGGCTCCTACGAGCAGTACTTC. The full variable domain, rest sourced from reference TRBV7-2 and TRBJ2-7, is GAGVSQSPSNKVTEKGKDVELRCDPISGHTALYWYRQSLGQGLEFLIYFQGNSAPDKSGLPSDRFSAERTGGSVSTLTIQRTQQEDSAVYLCASSLGGGSYEQYFGPGTRLTVT.

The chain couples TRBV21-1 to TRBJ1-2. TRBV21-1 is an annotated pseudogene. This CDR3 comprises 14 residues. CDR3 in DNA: TGTGCCAGCAGCAAACCCCCTTGTTGTTGTGGCTACACCTTC. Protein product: CASSKPPCCCGYTF.

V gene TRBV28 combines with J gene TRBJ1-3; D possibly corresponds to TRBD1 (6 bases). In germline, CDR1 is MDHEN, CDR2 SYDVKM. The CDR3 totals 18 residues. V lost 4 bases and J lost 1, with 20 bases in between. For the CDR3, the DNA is TGTGCCAGCAGTTCGATTCCGGGACACCCGAGGTCTGGAAACACCATATATTTT. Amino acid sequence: CASSSIPGHPRSGNTIYF.

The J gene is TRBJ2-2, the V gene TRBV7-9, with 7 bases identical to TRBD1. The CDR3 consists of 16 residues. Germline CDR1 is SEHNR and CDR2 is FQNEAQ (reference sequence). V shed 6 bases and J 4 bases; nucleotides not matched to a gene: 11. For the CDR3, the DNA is TGTGCCAGCAGTCAACCGACGACAGGGATCACCGGGGAGCTGTTTTTT. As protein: CASSQPTTGITGELFF.

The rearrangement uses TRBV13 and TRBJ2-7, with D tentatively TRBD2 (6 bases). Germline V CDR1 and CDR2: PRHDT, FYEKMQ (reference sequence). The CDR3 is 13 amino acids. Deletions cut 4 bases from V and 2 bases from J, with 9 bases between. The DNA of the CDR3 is TGTGCCAGCAGCTCCCGACTAGCCTACGAGCAGTACTTC. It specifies CASSSRLAYEQYF.

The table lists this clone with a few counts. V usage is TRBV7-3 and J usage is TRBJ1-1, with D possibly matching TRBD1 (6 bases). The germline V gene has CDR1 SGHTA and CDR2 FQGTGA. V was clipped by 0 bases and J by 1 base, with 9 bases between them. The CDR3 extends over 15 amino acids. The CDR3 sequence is CASSLTQQGNTEAFF. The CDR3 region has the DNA TGTGCCAGCAGCTTAACCCAACAGGGGAACACTGAAGCTTTCTTT. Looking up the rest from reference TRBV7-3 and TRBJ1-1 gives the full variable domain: GAGVSQTPSNKVTEKGKYVELRCDPISGHTALYWYRQSLGQGPEFLIYFQGTGAADDSGLPNDRFFAVRPEGSVSTLKIQRTERGDSAVYLCASSLTQQGNTEAFFGQGTRLTVV.